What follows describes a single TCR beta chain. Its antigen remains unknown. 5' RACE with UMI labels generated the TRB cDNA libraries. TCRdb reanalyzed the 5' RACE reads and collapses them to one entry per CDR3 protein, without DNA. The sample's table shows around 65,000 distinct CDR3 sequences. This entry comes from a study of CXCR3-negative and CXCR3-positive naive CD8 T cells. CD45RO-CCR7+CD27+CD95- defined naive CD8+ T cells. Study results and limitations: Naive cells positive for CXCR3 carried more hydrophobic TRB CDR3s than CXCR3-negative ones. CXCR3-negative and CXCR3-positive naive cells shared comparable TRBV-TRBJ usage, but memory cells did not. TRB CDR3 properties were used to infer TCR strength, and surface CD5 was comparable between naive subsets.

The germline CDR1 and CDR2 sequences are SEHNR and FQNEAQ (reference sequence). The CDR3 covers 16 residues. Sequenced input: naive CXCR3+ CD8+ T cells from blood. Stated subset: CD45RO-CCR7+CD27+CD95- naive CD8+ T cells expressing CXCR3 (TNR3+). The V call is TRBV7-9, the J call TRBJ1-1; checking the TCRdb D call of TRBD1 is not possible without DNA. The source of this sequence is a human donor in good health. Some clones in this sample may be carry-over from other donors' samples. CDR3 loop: CASSLAGQAADTEAFF.